This paragraph reports one TCR beta chain. The sample comes from a study of blood T cell repertoires in COVID-19. Study-wide context: Samples of COVID-19 (acute and convalescent) were obtained from the United States, Italy and Spain. In each case, the material was cDNA or gDNA derived from T cells, B-cell-depleted T cells, or PBMCs.

Source study methods: Reference gene primer amplification in the assay estimated nucleated cell counts. TCRdb's table, derived via immunoSEQ multiplex PCR, lists solely in-frame clones and lacks some. V and J calls and clone size are copied from that table; D and trimming were computed from the DNA. This sample yields some 220,000 clones, of which around four fifths are seen a single time; more than 4% belongs to the top ten. Germline CDR1 KGHDR, CDR2 SFDVKD. Trimming shortened V by 4 bases and J by 4 bases, and 16 bases separated the two germline ends. The CDR3 runs 16 residues. Sample: peripheral blood. The clonotype originates from a man aged 45-65 years with acute or convalescent COVID-19. V gene TRBV24-1 combines with J gene TRBJ2-1; D is undetermined. The CDR3 sequence: CATSDRGVRGYNEQFF. The CDR3 nucleotides are TGTGCCACCAGTGACCGTGGAGTTAGAGGATACAATGAGCAGTTCTTC.